This entry features one TCR beta chain sequence. Sequencing used immunoSEQ multiplex PCR; TCRdb keeps in-frame clones, though not all of them. The sample carries roughly 68,000 clones, 75% to 85% recorded once. This specimen belongs to a study of control samples from healthy donors and cancer patients. This receptor was identified in a man in his 60s in good health. The material sequenced was blood.

Here the CDR3 reads CAIVGTSGRASTDTQYF. Here the CDR3 DNA reads TGTGCCATCGTCGGGACTAGCGGGAGGGCTAGCACAGATACGCAGTATTTT. The chain links TRBV2 to TRBJ2-3; 16 bases line up with TRBD2. With V trimmed by 10 bases and J by 0 bases, 7 bases remained unmatched. The CDR3 extends over 17 amino acids. Per germline, CDR1 SNHLY and CDR2 FYNNEI.